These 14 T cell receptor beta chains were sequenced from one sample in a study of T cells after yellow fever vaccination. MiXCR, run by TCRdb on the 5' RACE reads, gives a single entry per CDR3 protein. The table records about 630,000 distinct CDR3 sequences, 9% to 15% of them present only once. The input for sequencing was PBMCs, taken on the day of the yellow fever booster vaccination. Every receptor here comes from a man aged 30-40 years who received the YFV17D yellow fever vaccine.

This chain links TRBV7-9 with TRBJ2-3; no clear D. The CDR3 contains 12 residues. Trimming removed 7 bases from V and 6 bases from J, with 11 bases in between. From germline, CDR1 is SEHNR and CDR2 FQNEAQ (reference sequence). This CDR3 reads CASTLTPDTQYF. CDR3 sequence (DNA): TGTGCCAGCACCCTCACACCGGATACGCAGTATTTT.

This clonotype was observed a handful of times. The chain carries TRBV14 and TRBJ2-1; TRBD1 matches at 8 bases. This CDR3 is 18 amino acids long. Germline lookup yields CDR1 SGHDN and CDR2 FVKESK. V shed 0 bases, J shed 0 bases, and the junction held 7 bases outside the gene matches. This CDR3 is CASSQDYHDRGSYNEQFF. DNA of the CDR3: TGTGCCAGCAGCCAAGACTACCATGACAGGGGCTCCTACAATGAGCAGTTCTTC.

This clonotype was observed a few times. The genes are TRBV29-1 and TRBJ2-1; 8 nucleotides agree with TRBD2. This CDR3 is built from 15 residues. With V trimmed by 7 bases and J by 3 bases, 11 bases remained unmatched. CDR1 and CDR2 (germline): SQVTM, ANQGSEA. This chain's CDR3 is CSGDGREGIYNEQFF. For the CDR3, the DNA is TGCAGCGGCGACGGGAGGGAGGGGATCTACAATGAGCAGTTCTTC.

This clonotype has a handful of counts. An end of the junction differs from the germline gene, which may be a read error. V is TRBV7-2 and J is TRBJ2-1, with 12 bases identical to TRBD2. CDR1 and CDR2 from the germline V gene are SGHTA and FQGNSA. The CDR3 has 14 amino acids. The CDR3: CASSSSRTSGKWLF. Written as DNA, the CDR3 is TGTGCCAGCAGCAGTTCCCGGACTAGCGGGAAGTGGCTCTTC.

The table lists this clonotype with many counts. CDR3 in DNA: TGTGCCAGCAGCGAGGGACTAGCCTACAATGAGCAGTTCTTC. Its protein product is CASSEGLAYNEQFF. The gene calls are TRBV5-4 and TRBJ2-1; TRBD2 agrees at 8 bases. J lost 2 bases, V lost 4 bases, and 2 bases had no gene match. In germline, CDR1 is SGHNT, CDR2 YYREEE (reference sequence). The CDR3 extends over 14 amino acids.

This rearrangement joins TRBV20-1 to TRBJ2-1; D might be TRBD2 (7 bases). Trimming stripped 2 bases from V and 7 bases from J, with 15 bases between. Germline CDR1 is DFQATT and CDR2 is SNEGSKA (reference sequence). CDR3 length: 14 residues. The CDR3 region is CSARSWGGPNEQFF. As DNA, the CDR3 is TGCAGTGCTAGATCTTGGGGGGGGCCAAATGAGCAGTTCTTC.

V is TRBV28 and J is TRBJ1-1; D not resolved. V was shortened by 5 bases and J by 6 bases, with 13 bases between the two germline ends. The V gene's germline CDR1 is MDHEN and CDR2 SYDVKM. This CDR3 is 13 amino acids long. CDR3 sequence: CASSPAGDPEAFF. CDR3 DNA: TGTGCCAGCAGTCCGGCTGGAGATCCTGAAGCTTTCTTT. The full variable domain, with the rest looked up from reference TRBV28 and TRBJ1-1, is DVKVTQSSRYLVKRTGEKVFLECVQDMDHENMFWYRQDPGLGLRLIYFSYDVKMKEKGDIPEGYSVSREKKERFSLILESASTNQTSMYLCASSPAGDPEAFFGQGTRLTVV.

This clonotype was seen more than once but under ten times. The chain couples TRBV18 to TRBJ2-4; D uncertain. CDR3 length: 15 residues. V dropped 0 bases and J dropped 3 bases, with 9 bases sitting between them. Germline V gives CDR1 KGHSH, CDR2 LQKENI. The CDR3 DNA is TGTGCCAGCTCACCACCCCCAAGGGACAAAAACATTCAGTACTTC. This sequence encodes CASSPPPRDKNIQYF. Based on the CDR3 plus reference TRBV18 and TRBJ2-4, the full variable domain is NAGVMQNPRHLVRRRGQEARLRCSPMKGHSHVYWYRQLPEEGLKFMVYLQKENIIDESGMPKERFSAEFPKEGPSILRIQQVVRGDSAAYFCASSPPPRDKNIQYFGAGTRLSVL.

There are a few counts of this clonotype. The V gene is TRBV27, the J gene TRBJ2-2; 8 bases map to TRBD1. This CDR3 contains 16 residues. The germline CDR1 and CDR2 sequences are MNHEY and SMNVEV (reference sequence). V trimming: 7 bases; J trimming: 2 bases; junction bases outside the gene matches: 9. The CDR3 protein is CASTRDRGFNTGELFF. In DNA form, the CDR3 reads TGTGCCAGCACCCGAGACAGGGGTTTTAACACCGGGGAGCTGTTTTTT.

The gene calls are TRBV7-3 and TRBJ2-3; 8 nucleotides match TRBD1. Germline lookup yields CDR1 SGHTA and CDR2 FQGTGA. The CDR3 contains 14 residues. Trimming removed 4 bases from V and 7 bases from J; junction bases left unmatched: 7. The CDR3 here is CASSSTGGRNTQYF. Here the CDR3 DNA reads TGTGCCAGCAGCTCTACAGGGGGAAGAAATACGCAGTATTTT.

CDR3 sequence (DNA): TGTGCCAGCAGCTTAGCGCACCTAGCGGGCACAGATACGCAGTATTTT. It specifies CASSLAHLAGTDTQYF. The rearrangement joins TRBV7-2 to TRBJ2-3; 7 positions agree with TRBD2. The CDR3 has 16 amino acids. J lost 1 base, V lost 0 bases, and 4 bases had no gene match. Germline values: CDR1 SGHTA, CDR2 FQGNSA.

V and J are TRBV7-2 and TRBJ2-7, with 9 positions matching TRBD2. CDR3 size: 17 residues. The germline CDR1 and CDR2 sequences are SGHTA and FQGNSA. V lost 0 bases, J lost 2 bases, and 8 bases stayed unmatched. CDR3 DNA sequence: TGTGCCAGCAGCTTAGCGGGTGCAGCGGGGGGTACCTACGAGCAGTACTTC. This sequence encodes CASSLAGAAGGTYEQYF. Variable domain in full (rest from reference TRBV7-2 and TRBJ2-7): GAGVSQSPSNKVTEKGKDVELRCDPISGHTALYWYRQSLGQGLEFLIYFQGNSAPDKSGLPSDRFSAERTGGSVSTLTIQRTQQEDSAVYLCASSLAGAAGGTYEQYFGPGTRLTVT.

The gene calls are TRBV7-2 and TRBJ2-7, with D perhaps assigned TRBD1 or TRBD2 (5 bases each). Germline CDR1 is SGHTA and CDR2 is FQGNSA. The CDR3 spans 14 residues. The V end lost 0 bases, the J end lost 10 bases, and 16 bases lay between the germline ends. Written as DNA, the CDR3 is TGTGCCAGCAGCTTAGCGCAGGGACCTCACCCTCAGTACTTC. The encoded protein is CASSLAQGPHPQYF.

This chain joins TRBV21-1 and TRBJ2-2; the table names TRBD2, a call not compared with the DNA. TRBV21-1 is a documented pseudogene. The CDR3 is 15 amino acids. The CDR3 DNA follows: TGTGCCAGCAGCAAAGGACTAGCGGGGGACGGGGAGCTGTTTTTT. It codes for CASSKGLAGDGELFF.